This entry is about one T cell receptor beta chain. What antigen it recognizes has not been identified. Per-base qualities were not stored, and no clone one base away is much larger. The source of the sample is a study of metastatic and nonmetastatic thyroid tumors (dated by TCRdb to the early 2020s). Regarding the research as a whole: Repertoires were compared across peripheral blood and tumor or nodule tissue samples from malignant and benign thyroid patients.

General conclusions and limits of the study: In both blood and tumor samples, malignant tumors were reported to have significantly higher TCR beta diversity than benign nodules.

The library was built by means of PCR. The sample was run on an Illumina HiSeq 4000. High-throughput sequencing was used to profile the TCR beta-chain CDR3 region of each patient. The authors processed their data as follows. The researchers built a classifier to tell apart papillary thyroid cancer patients with distant metastasis, based on CDR3 differences among clinicopathological groups. The Shannon index was used to measure repertoire diversity, and the Morisita-Horn index was used to measure how similar tumor and blood repertoires were. TCRdb redid the processing of the public reads, applying fastp at Q25 and MiXCR, and retained in-frame beta chains. These V and J calls derive from TCRdb rather than the authors' analysis. The sample records about 13,000 clones, roughly a quarter of which are singletons. The ten most abundant clones make up around three fifths of the sample. The CDR3 goes from the cysteine to the phenylalanine over 14 residues. Solely the CDR3 DNA is kept, with 42 bases framed from the first base. V was cut back by 2 bases and J by 4 bases, leaving a gap of 12 bases between them. As encoded in the germline V gene, CDR1 is MNHEY while CDR2 is SVGEGT.

No treatment had been received by any patient before thyroid surgery. The study retrospectively analysed patient clinical samples collected from about 2012 to 2018 using T-cell receptor beta sequencing. What was sequenced was blood. The V and J genes are TRBV6-2 or TRBV6-3 and TRBJ2-7; TRBD1 is a weak D gene call, 5 bases matching. The TCR sequence derives from a male donor with papillary thyroid cancer or a benign thyroid nodule (not recorded which). Some clones in this sample may be carry-over from other donors' samples. The sequence in DNA is TGTGCCAGCAGTTACGGTGACAGACGATACGAGCAGTACTTC. Translated, this is CASSYGDRRYEQYF.